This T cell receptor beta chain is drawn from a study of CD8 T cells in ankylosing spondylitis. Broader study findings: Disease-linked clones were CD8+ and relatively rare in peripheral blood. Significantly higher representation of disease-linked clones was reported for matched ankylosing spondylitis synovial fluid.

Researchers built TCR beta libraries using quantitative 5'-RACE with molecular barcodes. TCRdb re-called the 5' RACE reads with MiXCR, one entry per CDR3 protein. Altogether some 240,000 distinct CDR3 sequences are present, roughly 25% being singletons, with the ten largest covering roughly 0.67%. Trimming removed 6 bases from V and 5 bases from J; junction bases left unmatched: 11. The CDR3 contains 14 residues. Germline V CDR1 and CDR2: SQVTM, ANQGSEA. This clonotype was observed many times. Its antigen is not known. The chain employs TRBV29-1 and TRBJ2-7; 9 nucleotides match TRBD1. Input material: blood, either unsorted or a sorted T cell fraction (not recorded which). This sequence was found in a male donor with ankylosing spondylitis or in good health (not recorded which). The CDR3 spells CSVGTRDRVNEQYF. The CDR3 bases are TGCAGCGTGGGCACCCGGGACAGGGTGAACGAGCAGTACTTC.